This T cell receptor beta chain was identified during a study of blood T cells in healthy people across ages. The CDR3 loop spans 15 amino acids. Then a second PCR, running about 6 to 11 cycles, was carried out with a sample-barcoded 5' primer and a J-beta primer mix. From the 5' RACE reads, TCRdb called clonotypes with MiXCR, one entry per CDR3 protein. This sample yields about 1.4 million distinct CDR3 sequences, of which approximately 59% are seen a single time; over 5% belongs to the top ten. For this clonotype: An end of the junction does not agree with germline; a read error may underlie this.

Material: blood. The receptor's source is a man aged 18 to 30 in good health. The rearrangement uses TRBV12-3 or TRBV12-4 and TRBJ2-1, with 9 bases fitting TRBD2. The CDR3 bases are TGTGCCAGCAGTATTAGCGGGGGTTACAACAATGAACAGTTCTTC. This encodes CASSISGGYNNEQFF.